This entry lists 20 T cell receptor beta chains sequenced from one sample in a study of spatial heterogeneity in lung cancer. TCRdb ran MiXCR on the 5' RACE reads and lists one entry per CDR3 protein. The profile shows 75,000 to 85,000 distinct CDR3 sequences, 15% to 25% of them singletons. Time point of the sample: sample taken at primary tumor resection. The authors sequenced whole RNA from tumor, nontumor lung or frozen PBMC without sorting. The sample was PBMCs, taken at surgery. These TCRs come from a male donor with early-stage non-small cell lung cancer.

The sample holds a few counts of this clonotype. V is TRBV12-3 or TRBV12-4 and J is TRBJ2-5; TRBD2 agrees at 9 bases. The CDR3 totals 15 residues. V shed 6 bases, J shed 2 bases, and the junction held 7 bases outside the gene matches. In nucleotides, the CDR3 is TGTGCCAGCAGCCCCTGGGCGGGAGGGCAAGAGACCCAGTACTTC. The encoded protein is CASSPWAGGQETQYF.

In its sample, this clonotype was seen a few times. The chain is built from TRBV2 and TRBJ2-5, with D tentatively TRBD1 (7 bases). This CDR3 is built from 15 residues. Germline CDR1 reads SNHLY; CDR2 reads FYNNEI. V lost 3 bases, J lost 5 bases, and 16 bases lay in between. CDR3 protein: CASSEEGATMETQYF. The CDR3 region has the DNA TGTGCCAGCAGTGAGGAGGGGGCGACCATGGAGACCCAGTACTTC.

The rearrangement joins TRBV3-1 to TRBJ2-7, with TRBD1 matching 7 bases. CDR3 size: 14 residues. Germline trimming cut 0 bases from V and 7 bases from J; bases unmatched to any gene: 6. The germline gives CDR1 LGHDT, CDR2 YNNKEL (reference sequence). The CDR3, as DNA: TGTGCCAGCAGCCAAGATACGACAGGGAGAGAGCAGTACTTC. This codes for CASSQDTTGREQYF.

This clonotype occurred many times. The chain couples TRBV7-8 to TRBJ2-3; TRBD1 is a possible D gene (6 bases). Trimming pared 3 bases from V and 1 base from J, leaving 11 bases between. Germline V lookup: CDR1 SGHVS, CDR2 FQNEAQ. The CDR3 spans 15 residues. Here the CDR3 DNA reads TGTGCCAGCAGCTTTCGGCAGGGGCGCACAGATACGCAGTATTTT. The encoded protein is CASSFRQGRTDTQYF.

This clonotype has a count of ten or more. V usage is TRBV11-2 and J usage is TRBJ2-1; TRBD1 matches 9 bases. This CDR3 is 17 amino acids long. The V segment lost 5 bases and the J segment 7 bases; nucleotides outside the gene matches: 15. CDR1 is SGHAT, CDR2 FQNNGV, per germline. The CDR3: CASSHTPNRGRGNEQFF. The CDR3 DNA reads as TGTGCCAGCAGCCACACTCCGAACAGGGGGCGAGGAAATGAGCAGTTCTTC.

The chain has TRBV9 and TRBJ1-4; D uncertain. This CDR3 contains 17 residues. Trimming cost V 0 bases and J 4 bases, with 16 bases left between them. Germline-derived CDR1 and CDR2 are SGDLS and YYNGEE. CDR3 protein: CASSVGVGFGSNEKLFF. The CDR3 DNA reads as TGTGCCAGCAGCGTAGGGGTTGGGTTCGGTAGTAATGAAAAACTGTTTTTT.

This rearrangement joins TRBV11-3 to TRBJ2-1, with no clear D. V was shortened by 5 bases and J by 5 bases, with 10 bases between the two germline ends. The germline gives CDR1 SGHNT, CDR2 YENEEA. The CDR3 spans 13 residues. The CDR3: CASSTSRDNEQFF. CDR3 sequence (DNA): TGTGCCAGCAGCACCTCCAGAGACAATGAGCAGTTCTTC.

The J gene is TRBJ2-5, the V gene TRBV7-2; 9 bases fit TRBD1. Trimming cost V 5 bases and J 5 bases; bases outside gene matches: 3. Per germline, CDR1 SGHTA and CDR2 FQGNSA. The CDR3 loop spans 13 amino acids. The CDR3 DNA sequence: TGTGCCAGCAGCCGGGACAGGGCCGAGACCCAGTACTTC. Protein sequence: CASSRDRAETQYF.

V is TRBV7-8 and J is TRBJ2-1; 10 bases line up with TRBD2. Germline CDR1 reads SGHVS; CDR2 reads FQNEAQ. With V trimmed by 4 bases and J by 7 bases, 16 bases remained unmatched. CDR3 size: 18 residues. CDR3 in DNA: TGTGCCAGCAGCTCGAACGTCCTTAGGAGCGGGGGGGCAAATGAGCAGTTCTTC. As protein: CASSSNVLRSGGANEQFF.

In its sample, this clonotype was seen a few times. The genes are TRBV7-3 and TRBJ1-1, with D maybe TRBD1 (5 bases). The CDR3 covers 16 residues. Per germline, CDR1 SGHTA and CDR2 FQGTGA. Trimming took 1 base from V and 3 from J, leaving 15 bases between them. CDR3 sequence: CASSLSARGGDTEAFF. For the CDR3, the DNA is TGTGCCAGCAGCTTAAGCGCAAGGGGTGGGGACACTGAAGCTTTCTTT.

The V gene is TRBV9, the J gene TRBJ2-3; possible D gene TRBD2, 5 bases. The V end lost 0 bases, the J end lost 0 bases, and 5 bases lay between the germline ends. The CDR3 runs to 14 residues. Germline CDR1 reads SGDLS; CDR2 reads YYNGEE. As DNA, the CDR3 is TGTGCCAGCAGCGTAGGAGGGAGCACAGATACGCAGTATTTT. The encoded protein is CASSVGGSTDTQYF.

This clonotype has a handful of counts. The V and J genes are TRBV24-1 and TRBJ2-3, with D perhaps assigned TRBD1 or TRBD2 (5 bases each). The V gene's germline CDR1 is KGHDR and CDR2 SFDVKD. V was cut by 4 bases and J by 8 bases, with 12 bases left in between. There are 13 residues in the CDR3. CDR3 bases: TGTGCCACCAGTGACGGGACCCCAAGTACGCAGTATTTT. The encoded protein is CATSDGTPSTQYF.

The V call is TRBV19, the J call TRBJ1-4, with TRBD1 identical over 7 bases. V lost 8 bases, J lost 4 bases, and 4 bases stayed unmatched. The CDR3 is 13 residues long. Germline lookup yields CDR1 LNHDA and CDR2 SQIVND (reference sequence). The CDR3 loop is CASEQGYNEKLFF. DNA for the CDR3: TGTGCCAGTGAACAGGGGTATAATGAAAAACTGTTTTTT.

The table lists this clonotype with a few counts. The chain carries TRBV20-1 and TRBJ1-6; tentatively, D is TRBD1 (5 bases). Trimming cost V 6 bases and J 10 bases, with 19 bases left between them. Looked up from germline, CDR1 is DFQATT and CDR2 is SNEGSKA (reference sequence). The CDR3 totals 14 residues. This CDR3 reads CSATPEGEGSPLHF. The CDR3 bases are TGCAGTGCAACACCGGAAGGGGAGGGATCACCCCTCCACTTT.

This chain joins TRBV6-2 or TRBV6-3 and TRBJ2-2; a weak D match, TRBD1 (5 bases). The CDR3 loop spans 14 amino acids. CDR1 MNHEY and CDR2 SVGEGT come from the germline V gene. Trimming shortened V by 4 bases and J by 3 bases, and 9 bases separated the two germline ends. For the CDR3, the DNA is TGTGCCAGCAGTTTTCGACAGTACACCGGGGAGCTGTTTTTT. This translates into CASSFRQYTGELFF.

This clonotype was picked up a small number of times. The chain links TRBV7-9 to TRBJ2-1; D call uncertain. This CDR3 region has 13 residues. The V gene lost 5 bases and the J gene lost 10 bases, with 15 bases spanning the gap. Germline CDR1 is SEHNR and CDR2 is FQNEAQ (reference sequence). The CDR3 DNA is TGTGCCAGCAGCCCCCACGGAGCAGGCGAGCAGTTCTTC. Amino acids: CASSPHGAGEQFF.

This clonotype was counted a few times. The J gene is TRBJ2-7, the V gene TRBV7-6, with D tentatively TRBD1 (5 bases). Germline-derived CDR1 and CDR2 are SGHVS and FNYEAQ. The CDR3 spans 14 residues. V was clipped by 4 bases and J by 5 bases, with 15 bases between them. CDR3 amino acids: CASSSLQGHHEQYF. The CDR3 nucleotides are TGTGCCAGCAGCTCACTTCAGGGTCACCACGAGCAGTACTTC.

This clonotype came up once. This sequence joins TRBV4-2 and TRBJ2-1, with D possibly TRBD2 on 6 matching bases. This CDR3 has 17 amino acids. The germline CDR1 and CDR2 sequences are LGHNA and YNFKEQ. V gave up 2 bases and J gave up 4 bases, with 18 bases separating them. CDR3 region: CASSQPPKGLFYNEQFF. The CDR3 DNA follows: TGTGCCAGCAGCCAACCGCCAAAGGGACTCTTTTACAATGAGCAGTTCTTC.

The V call is TRBV4-2, the J call TRBJ1-1; possibly TRBD1 for D (5 bases). The CDR3 consists of 14 residues. Looked up from germline, CDR1 is LGHNA and CDR2 is YNFKEQ. Deletions cut 0 bases from V and 7 bases from J, with 12 bases between. The CDR3, as DNA: TGTGCCAGCAGCCAAGATGGGGACCTCGGTGAAGCTTTCTTT. Translation gives CASSQDGDLGEAFF.

This clonotype was detected only a few times. The rearrangement links TRBV6-2 or TRBV6-3 to TRBJ1-5, with D possibly matching TRBD1 (5 bases). The CDR3 length is 13 residues. CDR1 is MNHEY, CDR2 SVGEGT, per germline. Trimming cost V 6 bases and J 4 bases, with 10 bases left between them. The CDR3 loop is CASSRDGNQPQHF. Written as DNA, the CDR3 is TGTGCCAGCAGCCGGGACGGGAATCAGCCCCAGCATTTT.